This TCR beta chain was sequenced in a study of cytomegalovirus exposure and HLA in healthy donors. General study results and limits: Likely technical artifact: a cluster of highly shared sequence variants. Within a later analysis, the majority of CMV-associated TCR beta chains appeared HLA-restricted.

The CDR3 sequence is 13 residues long. The germline V gene has CDR1 MDHEN and CDR2 SYDVKM. V was pared by 5 bases and J by 0 bases, with 7 bases between. This clone was counted only a few times. The antigen is not known. PCR amplification relied on 60 Vbeta primers (plus 13 Jbeta primers). The repertoire was sequenced with immunoSEQ multiplex PCR; TCRdb's copy has only in-frame clones and lacks some. The data contain some 200,000 clones, under 80% of them singletons. This TCR derives from a man between 35 and 55 years old in good health and CMV-seronegative. Sequencing was done on a sample of PBMCs. The chain joins TRBV28 to TRBJ1-1; D not resolved. This chain's CDR3 is CASSQVMNTEAFF. The CDR3 coding sequence is TGTGCCAGCAGTCAGGTCATGAACACTGAAGCTTTCTTT.